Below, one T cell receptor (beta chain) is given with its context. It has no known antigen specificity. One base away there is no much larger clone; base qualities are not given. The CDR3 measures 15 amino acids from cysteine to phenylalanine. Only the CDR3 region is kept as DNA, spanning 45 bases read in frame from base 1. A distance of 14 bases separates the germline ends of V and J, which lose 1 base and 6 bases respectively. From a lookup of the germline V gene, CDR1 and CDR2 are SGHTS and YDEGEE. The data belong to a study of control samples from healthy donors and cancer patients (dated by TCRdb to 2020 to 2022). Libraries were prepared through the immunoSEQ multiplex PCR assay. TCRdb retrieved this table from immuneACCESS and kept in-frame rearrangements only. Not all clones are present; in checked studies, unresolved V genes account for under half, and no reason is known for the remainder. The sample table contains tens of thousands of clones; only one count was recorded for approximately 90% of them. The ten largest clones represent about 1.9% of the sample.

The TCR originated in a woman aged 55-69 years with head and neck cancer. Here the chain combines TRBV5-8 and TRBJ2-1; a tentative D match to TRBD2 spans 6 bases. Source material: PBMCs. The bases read TGTGCCAGCAGCTTGTTTGGTGGGGGAGGCAATGAGCAGTTCTTC. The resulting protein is CASSLFGGGGNEQFF.